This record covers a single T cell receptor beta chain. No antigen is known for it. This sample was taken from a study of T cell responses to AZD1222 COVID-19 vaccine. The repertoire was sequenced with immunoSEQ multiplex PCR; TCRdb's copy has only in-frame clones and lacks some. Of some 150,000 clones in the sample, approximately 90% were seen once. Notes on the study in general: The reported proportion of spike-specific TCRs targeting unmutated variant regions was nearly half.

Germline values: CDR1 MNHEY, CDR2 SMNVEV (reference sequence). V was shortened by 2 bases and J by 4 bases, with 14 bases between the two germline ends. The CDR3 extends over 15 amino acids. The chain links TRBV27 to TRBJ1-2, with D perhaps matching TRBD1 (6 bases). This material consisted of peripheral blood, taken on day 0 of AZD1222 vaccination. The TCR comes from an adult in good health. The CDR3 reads CASSLGGGLGYGYTF. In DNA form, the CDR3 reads TGTGCCAGCAGTTTAGGAGGGGGGCTTGGCTATGGCTACACCTTC.